This record concerns one T cell receptor beta chain sequence. The sample is drawn from a study of sequential checkpoint blockade in melanoma. Sequencing used immunoSEQ multiplex PCR; TCRdb keeps in-frame clones, though not all of them. The sample lists roughly 23,000 clones, roughly 70% seen once, with about 20% in the top ten. Treatment of the sample: randomized to nivolumab then ipilimumab (arm A) or the reverse (arm B). Germline CDR1 SEHNR, CDR2 FQNEAQ (reference sequence). The CDR3 has 14 amino acids. The V and J ends lost 4 bases and 3 bases respectively, with 12 bases between them. The TCR comes from a human donor with melanoma. The rearrangement uses TRBV7-9 and TRBJ1-1, with D perhaps matching TRBD1 (6 bases). Sample: CD8+ T cells sorted from blood (inferred from file names), taken from a patient given nivolumab and ipilimumab in sequence. CDR3 in DNA: TGTGCCAGCAGCTACCCGGGGGGGCACACTGAAGCTTTCTTT. It translates to CASSYPGGHTEAFF. The full variable domain, with the rest looked up from reference TRBV7-9 and TRBJ1-1, is DTGVSQNPRHKITKRGQNVTFRCDPISEHNRLYWYRQTLGQGPEFLTYFQNEAQLEKSRLLSDRFSAERPKGSFSTLEIQRTEQGDSAMYLCASSYPGGHTEAFFGQGTRLTVV.